The 3 T cell receptor beta chains presented below share a single source sample, sequenced in a study of T cell repertoires in cytomegalovirus infection. TCRdb reprocessed the reads with MiXCR, giving one entry per CDR3 protein. The sample shows 290,000 or so distinct CDR3 sequences, 20% to 30% of them seen only once. The sequenced sample was PBMCs. These receptors came from a human donor in good health (CMV status not recorded). Some clones in this sample may be carry-over from other donors' samples.

This clonotype appeared a few times. The chain has TRBV7-2 and TRBJ2-7; no clear D. The CDR3 runs 12 residues. Germline CDR1 is SGHTA and CDR2 is FQGNSA. V lost 4 bases to trimming and J lost 8 bases, with 12 bases between them. The CDR3 nucleotides read TGTGCCAGCAGCTATAGGGATGGCAAGCAGTACTTC. Its protein is CASSYRDGKQYF.

In this sample, this clonotype turned up a few times. The genes are TRBV20-1 and TRBJ1-2; D ambiguous. The CDR3 is made up of 13 amino acids. V was clipped by 2 bases and J by 4 bases, with 11 bases between them. The germline CDR1 and CDR2 sequences are DFQATT and SNEGSKA (reference sequence). The CDR3 protein is CSARILRGYGYTF. The CDR3 DNA sequence: TGCAGTGCTAGAATTCTCCGGGGCTATGGCTACACCTTC.

V and J are TRBV20-1 and TRBJ2-7; TRBD2 matches 11 bases. This CDR3 is built from 14 residues. Germline V gives CDR1 DFQATT, CDR2 SNEGSKA (reference sequence). Germline trimming cut 1 base from V and 3 bases from J; bases unmatched to any gene: 2. The CDR3 DNA follows: TGCAGTGCTAGAGGGACTAGCGGGCTCTACGAGCAGTACTTC. Its translation: CSARGTSGLYEQYF.